The 22 T cell receptor beta chains reported below all come from one sample, sequenced in a study of PD-1 blockade in classical Hodgkin lymphoma. The time point denotes: cycle 4 day 1 (C4D1), after five to seven weeks of nivolumab. With no exception, relapse followed autologous stem cell transplantation in all patients, and brentuximab vedotin exposure varied. Only in-frame clones appear in the TCRdb table, and some are missing; sequencing was by immunoSEQ multiplex PCR. The sample yields tens of thousands of clones, 70% to 80% seen once. The sequenced sample was peripheral blood mononuclear cells (PBMCs), obtained before the fourth cycle of nivolumab. The receptors were sampled from a human donor with classical Hodgkin lymphoma.

The V and J genes are TRBV5-1 and TRBJ1-1; 8 nucleotides match TRBD1. The CDR3 has 15 residues. Germline lookup yields CDR1 SGHRS and CDR2 YFSETQ. Trimming at V came to 3 bases and at J to 4 bases, leaving 8 bases not matched to a gene. Written as DNA, the CDR3 is TGCGCCAGCAGCTCTGACAGGGGCCGTGTCACTGAAGCTTTCTTT. Amino acid sequence: CASSSDRGRVTEAFF.

The chain links TRBV6-1 to TRBJ2-2; D possibly corresponds to TRBD1 (6 bases). This CDR3 has 15 residues. The germline V gene encodes CDR1 MNHNS and CDR2 SASEGT. Trimming removed 5 bases from V and 3 bases from J, with 13 bases in between. The CDR3 loop reads CASSPWTAHTGELFF. CDR3 DNA: TGTGCCAGCAGTCCCTGGACAGCTCACACCGGGGAGCTGTTTTTT.

V usage is TRBV7-9 and J usage is TRBJ2-7; perhaps D is TRBD1 or TRBD2 (5 bases each). CDR3 length equals 14 residues. V lost 6 bases and J 3 bases, leaving 15 bases between the germline ends. CDR1 is SEHNR, CDR2 FQNEAQ, per germline (reference sequence). The CDR3 DNA follows: TGTGCCAGCAGTCCACTAGAGGGGTACTACGAGCAGTACTTC. This translates into CASSPLEGYYEQYF.

This chain joins TRBV4-2 and TRBJ1-2; unclear D gene. V was trimmed by 1 base and J by 4 bases, leaving 10 bases between them. This CDR3 is 14 amino acids long. Germline CDR1 is LGHNA and CDR2 is YNFKEQ. For the CDR3, the DNA is TGTGCCAGCAGCCAAGTTAACGCCATCTATGGCTACACCTTC. It translates to CASSQVNAIYGYTF.

The rearrangement uses TRBV15 and TRBJ2-2, with D perhaps being TRBD1 or TRBD2 (5 bases each). Between the trimmed V and J ends, which lost 0 bases and 3 bases, there was a span of 17 bases. Germline V lookup: CDR1 LNHNV, CDR2 YYDKDF (reference sequence). CDR3 length: 18 amino acids. The DNA of the CDR3 is TGTGCCACCAGCAGAGATATGGGCAGGGAGAAGGACACCGGGGAGCTGTTTTTT. As protein: CATSRDMGREKDTGELFF.

The rearrangement links TRBV11-2 to TRBJ1-2, with 9 bases lining up with TRBD1. Germline V CDR1 and CDR2: SGHAT, FQNNGV. The CDR3 is made up of 14 amino acids. V lost 0 bases, J lost 7 bases, and 3 bases stayed unmatched. CDR3 protein: CASSLDRTGAGYTF. The CDR3 nucleotides read TGTGCCAGCAGCTTAGATAGGACAGGGGCTGGCTACACCTTC.

The chain has TRBV29-1 and TRBJ1-2; D is unresolved. The germline gives CDR1 SQVTM, CDR2 ANQGSEA. The CDR3 is made up of 10 amino acids. Trimming shortened V by 8 bases and J by 3 bases, and 7 bases separated the two germline ends. The CDR3 bases are TGCAGCTCGGAGTACTATGGCTACACCTTC. It yields the protein CSSEYYGYTF. The entire variable domain, with the rest obtained from reference TRBV29-1 and TRBJ1-2, is as follows: SAVISQKPSRDICQRGTSLTIQCQVDSQVTMMFWYRQQPGQSLTLIATANQGSEATYESGFVIDKFPISRPNLTFSTLTVSNMSPEDSSIYLCSSEYYGYTFGSGTRLTVV.

This clone was detected once. This chain links TRBV5-6 with TRBJ2-7; 12 positions match TRBD2. The CDR3 is made up of 15 amino acids. With V trimmed by 2 bases and J by 3 bases, 3 bases remained unmatched. Germline V CDR1 and CDR2: SGHDT, YYEEEE. CDR3 residues: CASSLGLAGNYEQYF. CDR3 in DNA: TGTGCCAGCAGCTTAGGACTAGCGGGGAACTACGAGCAGTACTTC.

The genes are TRBV10-3 and TRBJ1-2, with TRBD1 as a possible D gene (5 bases). CDR1 and CDR2 (germline): ENHRY, SYGVKD. Trimming left V 0 bases short and J 3 bases short, with 14 bases between. The CDR3 length is 16 residues. CDR3 loop: CAISESWQGGDYGYTF. CDR3 DNA sequence: TGTGCCATCAGTGAGTCGTGGCAGGGAGGTGACTATGGCTACACCTTC.

V and J are TRBV6-9 and TRBJ1-4, with 9 bases matching TRBD1. The V gene end was trimmed by 5 bases and the J gene end by 0 bases; junction bases not matched to a gene: 1. The CDR3 contains 15 residues. The germline V gene has CDR1 MNHGY and CDR2 SVAAGI. In DNA, the CDR3 is TGTGCCAGCAGTGGGACAGGGACAACTAATGAAAAACTGTTTTTT. Translated, it gives CASSGTGTTNEKLFF.

This chain connects TRBV6-1 to TRBJ1-4; TRBD1 might be the D (6 bases). With 6 bases removed from V and 8 bases from J, the gap between germline ends came to 19 bases. Looked up from germline, CDR1 is MNHNS and CDR2 is SASEGT. The CDR3 extends over 15 amino acids. The CDR3: CASSQREGVGEKLFF. The CDR3 DNA reads as TGTGCCAGCAGCCAACGAGAGGGGGTTGGAGAAAAACTGTTTTTT.

The V and J genes are TRBV19 and TRBJ2-3, with 9 nucleotides matching TRBD2. Germline V lookup: CDR1 LNHDA, CDR2 SQIVND (reference sequence). The V segment lost 3 bases and the J segment 0 bases; nucleotides outside the gene matches: 7. The CDR3 loop spans 17 amino acids. CDR3 sequence: CASSIVLAGASTDTQYF. The CDR3 bases are TGTGCCAGTAGTATTGTGTTAGCGGGGGCTAGCACAGATACGCAGTATTTT. Full variable domain (missing parts from reference TRBV19 and TRBJ2-3): DGGITQSPKYLFRKEGQNVTLSCEQNLNHDAMYWYRQDPGQGLRLIYYSQIVNDFQKGDIAEGYSVSREKKESFPLTVTSAQKNPTAFYLCASSIVLAGASTDTQYFGPGTRLTVL.

V is TRBV19 and J is TRBJ2-6, with D hard to call. The CDR3 length is 15 residues. Between the trimmed V and J ends, which lost 7 bases and 0 bases, there was a span of 10 bases. Looked up from germline, CDR1 is LNHDA and CDR2 is SQIVND (reference sequence). CDR3 amino acids: CASKSIDSGANVLTF. The DNA for the CDR3 is TGTGCCAGTAAGAGTATCGACTCTGGGGCCAACGTCCTGACTTTC. Using reference TRBV19 and TRBJ2-6 for the parts outside the CDR3, the full variable domain is DGGITQSPKYLFRKEGQNVTLSCEQNLNHDAMYWYRQDPGQGLRLIYYSQIVNDFQKGDIAEGYSVSREKKESFPLTVTSAQKNPTAFYLCASKSIDSGANVLTFGAGSRLTVL.

This clone is a singleton in its sample. The chain employs TRBV5-4 and TRBJ2-1; D is tentatively TRBD1 or TRBD2 (5 bases each). Germline V gene sequence: CDR1 SGHNT, CDR2 YYREEE (reference sequence). With 10 bases removed from V and 4 bases from J, the gap between germline ends came to 9 bases. The CDR3 sequence is 11 residues long. CDR3: CAAGAYNEQFF. In nucleotides, the CDR3 is TGTGCCGCCGGGGCTTACAATGAGCAGTTCTTC.

This clone has more than one count but fewer than ten. The sample contains more than one DNA sequence encoding this CDR3. This chain joins TRBV19 and TRBJ2-7; weak D call: TRBD2 (5 bases). CDR1 is LNHDA, CDR2 SQIVND, per germline (reference sequence). The CDR3 sequence is 13 residues long. V lost 3 bases and J 7 bases, leaving 13 bases between the germline ends. CDR3 sequence reads: CASSIRTSGEQYF. CDR3 in DNA: TGTGCCAGTAGTATCCGGACGTCGGGGGAGCAGTACTTC. Drawing the rest from reference TRBV19 and TRBJ2-7, the complete variable domain is DGGITQSPKYLFRKEGQNVTLSCEQNLNHDAMYWYRQDPGQGLRLIYYSQIVNDFQKGDIAEGYSVSREKKESFPLTVTSAQKNPTAFYLCASSIRTSGEQYFGPGTRLTVT.

The count of this clone is one. The rearrangement links TRBV9 to TRBJ1-4; D call uncertain. From germline, CDR1 is SGDLS and CDR2 YYNGEE. V lost 3 bases and J lost 9, with 15 bases in between. This CDR3 is built from 14 residues. CDR3 in amino acids: CASSENLGSQKLFF. CDR3 DNA: TGTGCCAGCAGCGAAAATCTGGGTAGTCAAAAACTGTTTTTT. Drawing the rest from reference TRBV9 and TRBJ1-4, the complete variable domain is DSGVTQTPKHLITATGQRVTLRCSPRSGDLSVYWYQQSLDQGLQFLIQYYNGEERAKGNILERFSAQQFPDLHSELNLSSLELGDSALYFCASSENLGSQKLFFGSGTQLSVL.

The genes are TRBV7-9 and TRBJ1-1; the D gene is possibly TRBD1 (6 bases). Trimming cost V 5 bases and J 8 bases, with 18 bases left between them. This CDR3 contains 14 residues. From germline, CDR1 is SEHNR and CDR2 FQNEAQ (reference sequence). The CDR3 region has the DNA TGTGCCAGCAGCCTTGTGCTAGGGGGGTTCGAAGCTTTCTTT. It specifies CASSLVLGGFEAFF.

The chain has TRBV12-2 and TRBJ2-3; TRBD2 reflects the table's D call only, with no check against the DNA. TRBV12-2 is classified as a pseudogene. This CDR3 comprises 17 residues. DNA for the CDR3: TGTGCAAGTCGCTTAGAGGCTAGCGGGAGTCCCGGAGATACGCAGTATTTT. This codes for CASRLEASGSPGDTQYF.

The rearrangement joins TRBV9 to TRBJ2-7; no firm D call. There are 14 residues in the CDR3. Germline V gene lookup returns CDR1 SGDLS and CDR2 YYNGEE. The V end lost 0 bases, the J end lost 2 bases, and 9 bases lay between the germline ends. CDR3: CASSVGQETYEQYF. CDR3 bases: TGTGCCAGCAGCGTAGGGCAGGAGACCTACGAGCAGTACTTC.

The CDR3: CASRPRPPKNIQYF. The CDR3 region has the DNA TGTGCAAGTCGCCCACGACCCCCAAAAAACATTCAGTACTTC. This chain uses TRBV12-2 with TRBJ2-4. TRBV12-2 is reported as a pseudogene. The CDR3 is made up of 14 amino acids.

Notes on this clone: Other DNA sequences in this specimen translate into the identical CDR3. The CDR3 nucleotides read TGTGCCAGCAGCTTGCGGGGTACTGAAGCTTTCTTT. This translates into CASSLRGTEAFF. The rearrangement links TRBV5-6 to TRBJ1-1; D not resolved. CDR1 and CDR2 (germline): SGHDT, YYEEEE. V dropped 1 base and J dropped 5 bases, with 6 bases sitting between them. This CDR3 has 12 amino acids.

The chain employs TRBV19 and TRBJ2-3; 10 bases agree with TRBD2. This CDR3 is built from 16 residues. From germline, CDR1 is LNHDA and CDR2 SQIVND (reference sequence). J lost 2 bases, V lost 3 bases, and 5 bases had no gene match. Here the CDR3 reads CASSIPLAGNTDTQYF. The CDR3 DNA reads as TGTGCCAGTAGTATCCCACTAGCGGGGAACACAGATACGCAGTATTTT.